The 32 T cell receptor beta chains below were found in one sample sequenced in a study of long-term antiretroviral therapy in people with HIV. Sequencing used immunoSEQ v3.0 at survey level. Here immunoSEQ multiplex PCR was the method, and the copy in TCRdb shows in-frame clones only, minus some. This repertoire shows 20,000 to 25,000 clones, 86% found once; its top ten account for about 4.6%. The input for sequencing was unsorted PBMCs, taken 1.3 years after starting antiretroviral therapy. The receptors shown here come from a man in his sixties with HIV.

This chain uses TRBV28 with TRBJ1-6; possible D gene TRBD1, 6 bases. Germline V gene lookup returns CDR1 MDHEN and CDR2 SYDVKM. The V and J ends lost 7 bases and 8 bases respectively, with 12 bases between them. The length of the CDR3 is 13 residues. The CDR3 sequence is CASNDRNDSPLHF. The CDR3 DNA reads TGTGCCAGCAACGACAGGAATGATTCACCCCTCCACTTT.

The rearrangement joins TRBV2 to TRBJ2-7; either TRBD1 or TRBD2 may fit D (5 bases each). The ends were cut back, 5 bases at V and 7 bases at J, with 18 bases in the middle. CDR3 length equals 14 residues. Germline CDR1 reads SNHLY; CDR2 reads FYNNEI. CDR3 sequence reads: CASSMGDGLWEQYF. The CDR3 DNA is TGTGCCAGCAGTATGGGGGACGGCCTTTGGGAGCAGTACTTC.

The V and J genes are TRBV7-2 and TRBJ2-5; D is uncertain. This CDR3 has 12 amino acids. V lost 6 bases and J 4 bases, leaving 9 bases between the germline ends. From germline, CDR1 is SGHTA and CDR2 FQGNSA. CDR3 in amino acids: CASSRNRETQYF. CDR3 nucleotide sequence: TGTGCCAGCAGTCGGAATCGAGAGACCCAGTACTTC.

V gene TRBV7-2 combines with J gene TRBJ1-1, with 7 bases matching TRBD1. The CDR3 sequence is 15 residues long. Germline lookup yields CDR1 SGHTA and CDR2 FQGNSA. V was clipped by 0 bases and J by 1 base; unmatched bases: 2. The CDR3 coding sequence is TGTGCCAGCAGCTTAGCAGGGGGCGGGAACACTGAAGCTTTCTTT. This translates into CASSLAGGGNTEAFF.

The chain is built from TRBV12-5 and TRBJ1-4; 8 nucleotides line up with TRBD1. V was pared by 6 bases and J by 6 bases, with 6 bases of the junction left unmatched. Germline V gene sequence: CDR1 LGHNT, CDR2 FRNRAP. The CDR3 runs 14 residues. The CDR3, as DNA: TGTGCTAGTGGGAGACAGGGGTTTTATGAAAAACTGTTTTTT. It encodes CASGRQGFYEKLFF.

The CDR3 bases are TGCGCCAGCAGCAAAGCAACCGGACATGACGGCACAGATACGCAGTATTTT. The encoded protein is CASSKATGHDGTDTQYF. The V call is TRBV5-1, the J call TRBJ2-3; a weak D match, TRBD1 (5 bases). Germline-derived CDR1 and CDR2 are SGHRS and YFSETQ. V lost 4 bases and J lost 1, with 19 bases in between. The CDR3 is 17 residues long. Full variable domain (outside the CDR3, taken from reference TRBV5-1 and TRBJ2-3): KAGVTQTPRYLIKTRGQQVTLSCSPISGHRSVSWYQQTPGQGLQFLFEYFSETQRNKGNFPGRFSGRQFSNSRSEMNVSTLELGDSALYLCASSKATGHDGTDTQYFGPGTRLTVL.

A few counts support this clone. The DNA of the CDR3 is TGTGCCAGTCGGACAGTTAATGAAAAACTGTTTTTT. Translation gives CASRTVNEKLFF. The chain couples TRBV28 to TRBJ1-4; a weak D match, TRBD1 (6 bases). Germline loops: CDR1 MDHEN, CDR2 SYDVKM. The CDR3 consists of 12 residues. Trimming cost V 9 bases and J 4 bases, with 9 bases left between them.

The rearrangement uses TRBV5-1 and TRBJ2-3; the match to TRBD1 covers 8 bases. CDR1 SGHRS and CDR2 YFSETQ come from the germline V gene. CDR3 size: 13 residues. The junction had 7 bases not matched to a gene; V was cut back by 0 bases and J by 13 bases. As DNA, the CDR3 is TGCGCCAGCAGCTTGGACCCGACAGGGGAGAAGTATTTT. Encoded protein: CASSLDPTGEKYF.

The V gene is TRBV11-3, the J gene TRBJ2-7; D possibly corresponds to TRBD1 (7 bases). Germline lookup yields CDR1 SGHNT and CDR2 YENEEA. This CDR3 region has 14 residues. Deletions cut 4 bases from V and 5 bases from J, with 15 bases between. The CDR3 DNA is TGTGCCAGCAGCTCAAGGAGGGGGCAAAACGAGCAGTACTTC. It codes for CASSSRRGQNEQYF.

The J gene is TRBJ2-7, the V gene TRBV4-1; 7 nucleotides match TRBD1. This CDR3 spans 16 amino acids. The J segment lost 3 bases and the V segment lost 5 bases, leaving 13 bases of the junction unmatched. CDR1 MGHRA and CDR2 YSYEKL come from the germline V gene. The CDR3 loop reads CASSDQYRDRGYEQYF. CDR3 DNA: TGCGCCAGCAGCGATCAATACCGGGACAGAGGCTACGAGCAGTACTTC.

This clone occurred once. This chain joins TRBV19 and TRBJ2-5, with 7 bases aligning to TRBD1. CDR1 and CDR2 (germline): LNHDA, SQIVND (reference sequence). The CDR3 spans 14 residues. The V segment lost 5 bases and the J segment 2 bases; nucleotides outside the gene matches: 5. The CDR3 region has the DNA TGTGCCAGTAGTCCGTACAGGGGACAAGAGACCCAGTACTTC. Encoded protein: CASSPYRGQETQYF.

The rearrangement joins TRBV5-1 to TRBJ2-7; a possible D gene is TRBD1 (6 bases). The CDR3 runs 14 residues. Germline V gene lookup returns CDR1 SGHRS and CDR2 YFSETQ. V lost 4 bases to trimming and J lost 7 bases, with 18 bases between them. The CDR3 bases are TGCGCCAGCAGCGCCCAAAACAGGGAAGGGGAGCAGTACTTC. Its translation: CASSAQNREGEQYF.

The rearrangement joins TRBV18 to TRBJ2-1; D gene unclear. Germline V gene data show CDR1 as KGHSH and CDR2 as LQKENI. Trimming removed 3 bases from V and 6 bases from J, with 12 bases in between. This CDR3 comprises 14 residues. The CDR3 coding sequence is TGTGCCAGCTCACCCGACTTATTCTCCAATGAGCAGTTCTTC. This encodes CASSPDLFSNEQFF. The full variable domain, with the rest looked up from reference TRBV18 and TRBJ2-1, is NAGVMQNPRHLVRRRGQEARLRCSPMKGHSHVYWYRQLPEEGLKFMVYLQKENIIDESGMPKERFSAEFPKEGPSILRIQQVVRGDSAAYFCASSPDLFSNEQFFGPGTRLTVL.

V gene TRBV28 combines with J gene TRBJ2-3; 7 nucleotides align to TRBD1. The V gene's germline CDR1 is MDHEN and CDR2 SYDVKM. The CDR3 sequence is 14 residues long. J was trimmed by 4 bases and V by 6 bases; bases with no gene match: 7. CDR3 protein: CASSPGQNPDTQYF. The CDR3 region has the DNA TGTGCCAGCAGCCCGGGACAGAATCCAGATACGCAGTATTTT.

J is TRBJ2-2 and V is TRBV5-1; possibly TRBD1 or TRBD2 for D (5 bases each). CDR1 is SGHRS and CDR2 is YFSETQ in the germline V gene. The ends were cut back, 7 bases at V and 0 bases at J, with 13 bases in the middle. There are 15 residues in the CDR3. For the CDR3, the DNA is TGCGCCAGCTTGATCGGGGCATCGAACACCGGGGAGCTGTTTTTT. This sequence encodes CASLIGASNTGELFF.

The chain is built from TRBV5-1 and TRBJ1-1, with 7 bases identical to TRBD1. V lost 4 bases to trimming and J lost 1 base; unmatched junction nucleotides: 1. The CDR3 is made up of 13 amino acids. The germline V gene encodes CDR1 SGHRS and CDR2 YFSETQ. The CDR3 reads CASSRQGNTEAFF. For the CDR3, the DNA is TGCGCCAGCAGCAGACAGGGGAACACTGAAGCTTTCTTT.

V gene TRBV5-1 combines with J gene TRBJ2-2, with D tentatively TRBD1 (6 bases). The V gene lost 3 bases and the J gene lost 0 bases, with 12 bases spanning the gap. CDR1 and CDR2 (germline): SGHRS, YFSETQ. This CDR3 contains 16 residues. The CDR3 protein is CASSSTGPPNTGELFF. The CDR3 DNA reads TGCGCCAGCAGCTCCACAGGGCCCCCGAACACCGGGGAGCTGTTTTTT.

The V gene is TRBV12-5, the J gene TRBJ1-2, with 7 bases lining up with TRBD1. The CDR3 spans 12 residues. The germline gives CDR1 LGHNT, CDR2 FRNRAP. After removal of 6 bases from V and 7 bases from J, the junction contained 5 bases not matched to a gene. The CDR3 spells CASGTPGGGYTF. CDR3 in DNA: TGTGCTAGTGGGACACCAGGGGGTGGCTACACCTTC.

This chain links TRBV15 with TRBJ2-5, with 10 bases matching TRBD2. Germline CDR1 reads LNHNV; CDR2 reads YYDKDF (reference sequence). Trimming removed 1 base from V and 2 bases from J; junction bases left unmatched: 7. The CDR3 length is 17 residues. This CDR3 is CATSRASRAGGQETQYF. CDR3 bases: TGTGCCACCAGCAGAGCCTCACGAGCGGGGGGGCAAGAGACCCAGTACTTC. Filled out from reference TRBV15 and TRBJ2-5, the complete variable domain reads DAMVIQNPRYQVTQFGKPVTLSCSQTLNHNVMYWYQQKSSQAPKLLFHYYDKDFNNEADTPDNFQSRRPNTSFCFLDIRSPGLGDTAMYLCATSRASRAGGQETQYFGPGTRLLVL.

The chain carries TRBV5-1 and TRBJ2-3; D is possibly TRBD1 (6 bases). Germline-derived CDR1 and CDR2 are SGHRS and YFSETQ. V dropped 0 bases and J dropped 0 bases, with 11 bases sitting between them. The CDR3 runs to 16 residues. Here the CDR3 reads CASSLETQGSTDTQYF. DNA for the CDR3: TGCGCCAGCAGCTTGGAAACGCAGGGGAGCACAGATACGCAGTATTTT.

DNA of the CDR3: TGTGCCAGCAGCTTATCGGCGGCCCGCGCCTACGAGCAGTACTTC. Translating it yields CASSLSAARAYEQYF. This sequence joins TRBV7-9 and TRBJ2-7; D gene uncertain. There are 15 residues in the CDR3. The V end was cut by 2 bases, the J end by 2 bases, with 13 bases between. Germline CDR1 and CDR2: SEHNR and FQNEAQ (reference sequence).

The V call is TRBV10-2, the J call TRBJ2-7; D may be TRBD1 (5 bases). From germline, CDR1 is WSHSY and CDR2 SAAADI. Trimming removed 3 bases from V and 3 bases from J, with 15 bases in between. This CDR3 has 15 residues. CDR3 sequence: CASSDLGQGVYEQYF. The CDR3 DNA sequence: TGCGCCAGCAGTGATCTTGGGCAGGGTGTCTACGAGCAGTACTTC.

V is TRBV27 and J is TRBJ1-3; D gene unclear. The CDR3 loop spans 13 amino acids. Germline CDR1 MNHEY, CDR2 SMNVEV (reference sequence). Trimming removed 6 bases from V and 1 base from J, with 7 bases in between. The CDR3 DNA follows: TGTGCCAGCAGCTCACAATCTGGAAACACCATATATTTT. It encodes CASSSQSGNTIYF.

This rearrangement joins TRBV6-1 to TRBJ2-7, with 9 positions matching TRBD1. There are 14 residues in the CDR3. V shed 7 bases, J shed 5 bases, and the junction held 9 bases outside the gene matches. Germline V gives CDR1 MNHNS, CDR2 SASEGT. The CDR3 region is CASTLGTGQNEQYF. The DNA for the CDR3 is TGTGCCAGCACCTTAGGGACAGGGCAGAACGAGCAGTACTTC.

The chain uses TRBV2 and TRBJ2-7, with 7 bases aligning to TRBD1. CDR3 length: 14 amino acids. CDR1 SNHLY and CDR2 FYNNEI come from the germline V gene. With 4 bases clipped from V and 2 bases from J, the junction kept 5 bases outside the gene matches. The CDR3 spells CASSAAQGAYEQYF. The CDR3 DNA reads as TGTGCCAGCAGTGCCGCCCAGGGGGCCTACGAGCAGTACTTC.

The chain is built from TRBV5-1 and TRBJ2-3; 8 positions match TRBD2. Germline trimming cut 1 base from V and 5 bases from J; bases unmatched to any gene: 6. Looked up from germline, CDR1 is SGHRS and CDR2 is YFSETQ. This CDR3 is 15 amino acids long. CDR3 DNA: TGCGCCAGCAGCTTGAAAGCGGGGGTGGGAGATACGCAGTATTTT. Its translation is CASSLKAGVGDTQYF.

The genes are TRBV27 and TRBJ2-7; D is unresolved. The V gene lost 4 bases and the J gene lost 0 bases, with 13 bases spanning the gap. CDR3 length equals 15 residues. Germline CDR1 and CDR2: MNHEY and SMNVEV (reference sequence). Here the CDR3 DNA reads TGTGCCAGCAGTTACCAGCCGCTATCCTCCTACGAGCAGTACTTC. The encoded protein is CASSYQPLSSYEQYF.

The genes are TRBV7-9 and TRBJ1-4, with 10 bases matching TRBD1. V shed 3 bases and J 6 bases; nucleotides not matched to a gene: 4. Germline V lookup: CDR1 SEHNR, CDR2 FQNEAQ (reference sequence). The CDR3 consists of 15 residues. CDR3 bases: TGTGCCAGCAGCTTCGGGACAGGGGTTGATGAAAAACTGTTTTTT. This sequence encodes CASSFGTGVDEKLFF.

A single count supports this clone. The chain joins TRBV5-1 to TRBJ2-7, with 7 bases lining up with TRBD2. CDR1 is SGHRS, CDR2 YFSETQ, per germline. CDR3 length equals 15 residues. Trimming removed 1 base from V and 3 bases from J; junction bases left unmatched: 7. The CDR3 sequence is CASSLLAGVDYEQYF. DNA for the CDR3: TGCGCCAGCAGCTTGTTGGCGGGAGTTGACTACGAGCAGTACTTC.

V usage is TRBV7-2 and J usage is TRBJ2-7; D perhaps matches TRBD2 (6 bases). Germline CDR1 and CDR2: SGHTA and FQGNSA. This CDR3 has 14 amino acids. V was trimmed by 0 bases and J by 2 bases, leaving 8 bases between them. CDR3 residues: CASSLATSPYEQYF. The CDR3 bases are TGTGCCAGCAGCTTAGCGACTAGTCCCTACGAGCAGTACTTC. Supplemented by reference TRBV7-2 and TRBJ2-7, the full variable domain reads GAGVSQSPSNKVTEKGKDVELRCDPISGHTALYWYRQSLGQGLEFLIYFQGNSAPDKSGLPSDRFSAERTGGSVSTLTIQRTQQEDSAVYLCASSLATSPYEQYFGPGTRLTVT.

The chain joins TRBV10-3 to TRBJ1-2; 7 bases are shared with TRBD1. Germline V gene lookup returns CDR1 ENHRY and CDR2 SYGVKD. V dropped 6 bases and J dropped 3; count of bases not matched to a gene: 10. This CDR3 contains 15 residues. The CDR3 DNA reads TGTGCCATCAGCGAACCGACAGGGTCGCACTATGGCTACACCTTC. Amino acid sequence: CAISEPTGSHYGYTF.

The genes are TRBV4-1 and TRBJ1-5; D is unclear. CDR3 length: 14 amino acids. Trimming took 1 base from V and 3 from J, leaving 7 bases between them. CDR1 is MGHRA, CDR2 YSYEKL, per germline. CDR3 sequence: CASSQGRSNQPQHF. The CDR3 nucleotides are TGCGCCAGCAGCCAAGGCAGGTCCAATCAGCCCCAGCATTTT.